The clone carrying this TCR beta chain was counted a few times. Its target is unknown. The study sampled nominally healthy donors, though unrecorded immune exposures were likely. The PCR had 60 Vbeta and 13 Jbeta primers. The repertoire was sequenced with immunoSEQ multiplex PCR; TCRdb's copy has only in-frame clones and lacks some. Among 150,000 to 200,000 clones listed, around 62% were seen once. The sample originates from a study of cytomegalovirus exposure and HLA in healthy donors. Findings of the study overall: Owing to their indistinguishability, certain V segments, notably TRBV6-2 and TRBV6-3, were excluded. By a later analysis, the bulk of CMV-associated TCR beta chains appeared HLA-restricted.

Germline V gene sequence: CDR1 SEHNR, CDR2 FQNEAQ (reference sequence). The CDR3 extends over 14 amino acids. Trimming removed 5 bases at V and 6 bases at J, with 14 bases between. The TCR comes from a man aged 40-55 years in good health and CMV-seronegative. The sequenced sample was PBMCs. The chain carries TRBV7-9 and TRBJ1-5, with a possible D match to TRBD1 (5 bases). Here the CDR3 reads CASSLGQGTQPQHF. The CDR3 DNA sequence: TGTGCCAGCAGCCTGGGGCAGGGTACTCAGCCCCAGCATTTT.